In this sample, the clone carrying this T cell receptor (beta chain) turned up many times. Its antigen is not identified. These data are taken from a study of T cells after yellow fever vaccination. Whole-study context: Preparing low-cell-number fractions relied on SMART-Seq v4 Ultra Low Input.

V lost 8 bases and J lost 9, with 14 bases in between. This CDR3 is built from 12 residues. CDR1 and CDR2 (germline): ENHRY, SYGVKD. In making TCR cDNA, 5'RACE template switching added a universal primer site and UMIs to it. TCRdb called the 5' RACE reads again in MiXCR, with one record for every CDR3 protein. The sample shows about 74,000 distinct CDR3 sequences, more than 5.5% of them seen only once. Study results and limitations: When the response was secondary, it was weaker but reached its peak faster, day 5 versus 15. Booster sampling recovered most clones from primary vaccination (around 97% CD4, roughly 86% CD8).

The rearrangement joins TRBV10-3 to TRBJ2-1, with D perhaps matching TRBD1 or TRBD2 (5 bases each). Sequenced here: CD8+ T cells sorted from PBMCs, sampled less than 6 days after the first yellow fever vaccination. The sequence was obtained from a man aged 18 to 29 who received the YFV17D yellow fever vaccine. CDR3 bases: TGTGCCATCGACAATGAGGGGACTGAGCAGTTCTTC. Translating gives CAIDNEGTEQFF.